This TCR beta chain was documented in a study of blood T cell repertoires in COVID-19. On the study more broadly: Italy, Spain and the United States were the sources of the convalescent and acute COVID-19 samples. T cells, B-cell-depleted T cells, or PBMCs supplied cDNA or gDNA.

V was pared by 5 bases and J by 3 bases, with 6 bases of the junction left unmatched. CDR1 is MNHEY, CDR2 SMNVEV, per germline (reference sequence). The CDR3 runs 15 residues. As processed by the authors: Estimation of nucleated cell counts was performed using reference gene primer amplification. The assay was immunoSEQ multiplex PCR, and TCRdb's table has in-frame clones only and misses some. Clone size and V and J calls were adopted from that table, with D and trimming inferred from the DNA. The data show a few hundred thousand clones, approximately 82% seen once. The participants were between about 18 and 90 years old and came from roughly 25 US areas.

This TCR was sampled from a man aged 35 to 55 who had recovered from COVID-19. J is TRBJ2-3 and V is TRBV27; 9 nucleotides line up with TRBD1. Sequences were obtained from PBMCs or T cells enriched from blood (not recorded which). The CDR3 sequence is CASSRDRVVTDTQYF. The DNA of the CDR3 is TGTGCCAGCAGTCGGGACAGGGTAGTAACAGATACGCAGTATTTT.